These T cell receptor beta chains were read from a single sample in a study of blood T cell repertoires in COVID-19. The method was immunoSEQ multiplex PCR; TCRdb's version includes in-frame clones alone and lacks a portion of them. The sample has about 190,000 clones; under 90% are singletons. The specimen was peripheral blood. These receptors were collected from a human donor in a cohort sampled during active COVID-19. Each CDR3 is given with its conserved first and last residue. Fields, in order: J gene, V gene, CDR3 protein.

TRBJ2-2,TRBV27,CASRHRGTGELFF
TRBJ2-7,TRBV3-1/TRBV3-2,CASSLHRGLAGTYEQYF
TRBJ2-5,TRBV5-1,CASSLGTSGGLGTQYF
TRBJ1-1,TRBV6-6,CASNPLRDTEAFF
TRBJ1-6,TRBV6-1,CASSVLPGGTDSPLHF
TRBJ1-4,TRBV3-1/TRBV3-2,CASSQDPGGGEKLFF
TRBJ1-3,TRBV6-5,CASSYSSGEPGNTIYF
TRBJ2-3,TRBV5-1,CASSQRQGPSYTQYF
TRBJ1-3,TRBV9,CASSRGGSGNTIYF
TRBJ2-2,TRBV3-1/TRBV3-2,CASSQGQPTGELFF
TRBJ1-1,TRBV28,CASSFSPQTEAFF
TRBJ1-5,TRBV19,CASSKGAGQPQHF
TRBJ1-1,TRBV6-5,CASSLSSNTEAFF
TRBJ1-5,TRBV5-3,CARAGGENRVSNQPQHF
TRBJ2-2,TRBV19,CASSILTTPTGELFF
TRBJ1-5,TRBV5-1,CASSKNSGSDQPQHF